This T cell receptor beta chain emerged from a study of shared clonotypes between healthy human individuals. Trimming cost V 4 bases and J 2 bases, with 9 bases left between them. The CDR3 consists of 13 residues. This table comes from immunoSEQ multiplex PCR, and its TCRdb copy is limited to in-frame clones, with some not included. Of about 2.4 million clones in the sample, about 92% are singletons; the top ten hold more than 0.12%. This chain uses TRBV6-7 with TRBJ2-7; perhaps TRBD1 as D (6 bases). TRBV6-7 is known as an ORF, though its function is uncertain. The specimen was naive CD4+ T cells sorted from blood. Subset reported: CD45RA+ positively selected. The TCR was taken from a man aged 18-30 years in good health. The chain's CDR3 is CASSCRGTYEQYF. CDR3 nucleotides: TGTGCCAGCAGTTGTAGGGGGACCTACGAGCAGTACTTC.